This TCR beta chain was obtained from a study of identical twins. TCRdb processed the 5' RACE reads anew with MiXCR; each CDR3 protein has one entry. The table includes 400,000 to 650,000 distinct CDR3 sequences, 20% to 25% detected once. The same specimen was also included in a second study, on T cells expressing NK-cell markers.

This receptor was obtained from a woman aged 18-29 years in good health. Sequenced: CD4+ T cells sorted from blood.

The CDR3 here is CASSSPTGLAGEQFF. CDR3 nucleotides: TGTGCCAGCAGCTCCCCGACAGGACTAGCGGGTGAGCAGTTCTTC. The chain uses TRBV7-9 and TRBJ2-1; 11 nucleotides match TRBD2. Per germline, CDR1 SEHNR and CDR2 FQNEAQ (reference sequence). There are 15 residues in the CDR3. The V gene end was trimmed by 4 bases and the J gene end by 9 bases; junction bases not matched to a gene: 8.